This TCR beta chain comes out of a study of sequential checkpoint blockade in melanoma. The CDR3 contains 14 residues. CDR1 and CDR2 (germline): SGHKS, YYEKEE (reference sequence). V was clipped by 6 bases and J by 0 bases, with 10 bases between them. The method was immunoSEQ multiplex PCR; TCRdb's version includes in-frame clones alone and lacks a portion of them. This sample has 13,000 or so clones, with less than 55% found just once. Indicated treatment: randomized to nivolumab then ipilimumab (arm A) or the reverse (arm B). The clonotype originates from a human donor with melanoma. The specimen comprised CD8+ T cells sorted from blood (inferred from file names), sampled from a patient given nivolumab and ipilimumab in sequence. The V call is TRBV5-5, the J call TRBJ2-1; D is possibly TRBD1 (6 bases). CDR3 region: CASNTGYSYNEQFF. CDR3 in DNA: TGTGCCAGCAATACAGGGTACTCCTACAATGAGCAGTTCTTC.